Listed below are T cell receptor beta chains from one sample, sequenced in a study of CD8 T cells in ankylosing spondylitis. Each CDR3 protein is one row after TCRdb ran MiXCR on the 5' RACE reads. The repertoire consists of roughly 700,000 distinct CDR3 sequences, with 15% to 20% occurring once and the leading ten covering around a fifth. The sequencing input was blood, either unsorted or a sorted T cell fraction (not recorded which). The receptors derive from a male donor with ankylosing spondylitis. Each CDR3 is given with its conserved first and last residue. Fields, in order: CDR3 protein, CDR3 DNA, D gene, J gene, clone size, V gene. The D gene is left open where the match is weak. Size tells how often a clone was seen (once, few, many) or the class of an expanded clone, and some rows leave it out.

CASARGGRTGQEQYF	TGTGCCAGCGCCCGAGGAGGGAGGACAGGGCAAGAGCAGTACTTC	TRBD1	TRBJ2-7	.	TRBV6-1
CASSSTGPNSPLHF	TGTGCCAGCAGTTCGACAGGGCCTAATTCACCCCTCCACTTT	TRBD1	TRBJ1-6	.	TRBV12-3/TRBV12-4
CASSLGTGRNQPQHF	TGTGCCAGCAGTTTGGGGACAGGACGCAATCAGCCCCAGCATTTT	TRBD1	TRBJ1-5	.	TRBV12-3/TRBV12-4
CASSLGSTGELFF	TGCGCCAGCAGCCTAGGGAGCACCGGGGAGCTGTTTTTT	.	TRBJ2-2	many	TRBV4-1
CASSTRDSINTIYF	TGTGCCAGCAGCACCCGGGACAGTATAAACACCATATATTTT	TRBD1	TRBJ1-3	.	TRBV7-8
CSARSSANTEAFF	TGCAGTGCTAGGAGCTCGGCGAACACTGAAGCTTTCTTT	.	TRBJ1-1	few	TRBV20-1
CGSSKDIAGTPFF	TGTGGCAGCAGCAAGGATATAGCGGGAACCCCGTTCTTC	TRBD2	TRBJ2-1	.	TRBV7-2
CASGLDAGELFF	TGTGCCAGTGGACTAGATGCCGGGGAGCTGTTTTTT	TRBD2	TRBJ2-2	few	TRBV5-5
CASSQVEYEQYF	TGTGCCAGCAGCCAAGTTGAATACGAGCAGTACTTC	.	TRBJ2-7	.	TRBV3-1
CASSHKVYEQYF	TGTGCCAGCAGCCACAAGGTTTACGAGCAGTACTTC	.	TRBJ2-7	few	TRBV5-6
CSVGTGSNQPQHF	TGCAGCGTTGGGACAGGAAGCAATCAGCCCCAGCATTTT	TRBD1	TRBJ1-5	many	TRBV29-1
CASLSPSNEQFF	TGTGCCAGCCTTAGCCCGAGCAATGAGCAGTTCTTC	.	TRBJ2-1	.	TRBV2
CASSRDTTPMNYGYTF	TGTGCCAGCAGCCGGGACACCACTCCGATGAACTATGGCTACACCTTC	.	TRBJ1-2	.	TRBV6-1
CASSEKYRPSSYNEQFF	TGCGCCAGCAGTGAGAAATACAGACCGAGCTCCTACAATGAGCAGTTCTTC	.	TRBJ2-1	.	TRBV10-1
CASSTTGAEYEQYF	TGTGCCAGCAGTACGACAGGGGCCGAATACGAGCAGTACTTC	TRBD1	TRBJ2-7	.	TRBV27
CASSFGRAMNTEAFF	TGTGCCAGCAGTTTCGGACGGGCTATGAACACTGAAGCTTTCTTT	.	TRBJ1-1	.	TRBV12-3/TRBV12-4
CASSGGFYEQYF	TGTGCCAGCTCGGGGGGGTTCTACGAGCAGTACTTC	TRBD2	TRBJ2-7	few	TRBV18
CASSKTLQGFNYGYTF	TGTGCCAGCAGCAAGACCCTACAGGGGTTTAACTATGGCTACACCTTC	TRBD1	TRBJ1-2	few	TRBV7-9
CASTNRSLAGETQYF	TGTGCCAGCACCAATCGGTCGCTAGCGGGAGAGACCCAGTACTTC	TRBD2	TRBJ2-5	many	TRBV5-5
CASSLGPIKDEQYF	TGCGCCAGCAGCTTGGGGCCGATCAAAGACGAGCAGTACTTC	.	TRBJ2-7	.	TRBV5-1
CASSLGDRDWETQYF	TGTGCCAGCAGCTTAGGGGACAGGGACTGGGAGACCCAGTACTTC	TRBD1	TRBJ2-5	few	TRBV11-2
CASTPGTSGRNTGELFF	TGTGCCAGCACTCCTGGGACTAGCGGGAGGAACACCGGGGAGCTGTTTTTT	TRBD2	TRBJ2-2	.	TRBV2
CSAGTSTDTQYF	TGCAGTGCCGGGACTAGCACAGATACGCAGTATTTT	.	TRBJ2-3	many	TRBV20-1
CASSLGPRYEQYF	TGTGCCAGCAGCTTGGGACCCCGCTACGAGCAGTACTTC	.	TRBJ2-7	.	TRBV7-9
CASSRLAGGLPTDTQYF	TGTGCCAGCAGTAGACTAGCGGGGGGGCTCCCCACAGATACGCAGTATTTT	TRBD2	TRBJ2-3	.	TRBV12-3/TRBV12-4
CASSSRGTSGSNEQFF	TGTGCCAGCAGCTCCCGCGGGACTAGCGGGAGCAATGAGCAGTTCTTC	TRBD2	TRBJ2-1	few	TRBV7-3
CSVDGQGGENQYF	TGCAGCGTTGATGGCCAGGGCGGGGAGAACCAGTACTTC	.	TRBJ2-5	few	TRBV29-1
CATFRVSYNEQFF	TGTGCCACGTTCCGGGTCTCCTACAATGAGCAGTTCTTC	.	TRBJ2-1	few	TRBV7-9